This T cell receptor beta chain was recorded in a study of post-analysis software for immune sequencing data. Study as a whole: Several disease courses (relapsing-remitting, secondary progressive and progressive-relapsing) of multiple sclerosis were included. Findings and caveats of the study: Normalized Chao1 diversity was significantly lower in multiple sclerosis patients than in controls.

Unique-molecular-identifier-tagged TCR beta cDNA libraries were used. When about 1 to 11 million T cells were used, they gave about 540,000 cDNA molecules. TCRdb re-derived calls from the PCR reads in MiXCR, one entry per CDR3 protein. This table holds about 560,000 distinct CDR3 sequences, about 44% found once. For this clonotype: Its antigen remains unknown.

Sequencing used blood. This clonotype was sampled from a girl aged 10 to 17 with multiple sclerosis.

The CDR3 loop reads CSARDSGTSRETQYF. CDR3 DNA sequence: TGCAGTGCTAGAGATTCCGGGACTAGCCGGGAGACCCAGTACTTC. This chain uses TRBV20-1 with TRBJ2-5, with 9 positions matching TRBD2. The CDR3 has 15 amino acids. Germline V CDR1 and CDR2: DFQATT, SNEGSKA (reference sequence). Trimming took 0 bases from V and 5 from J; bases not matched to a gene: 7.